The 9 T cell receptor beta chains reported below all come from one sample, sequenced in a study of blood T cell repertoires in COVID-19. This table comes from immunoSEQ multiplex PCR, and its TCRdb copy is limited to in-frame clones, with some not included. The table lists about 170,000 clones, about 83% of them singletons. Sequenced input: peripheral blood. The receptors were sampled from a man in his late teens or twenties with active or convalescent COVID-19.

This chain connects TRBV10-3 to TRBJ1-6; D remains ambiguous. CDR3 length equals 15 residues. V was pared by 3 bases and J by 0 bases, with 6 bases between. From germline, CDR1 is ENHRY and CDR2 SYGVKD. CDR3 protein: CAISDESSYNSPLHF. The CDR3 region has the DNA TGTGCCATCAGTGACGAGAGCTCCTATAATTCACCCCTCCACTTT.

This chain joins TRBV6-6 and TRBJ2-2; 9 bases are a match to TRBD2. CDR1 is MNHNY and CDR2 is SVGAGI in the germline V gene (reference sequence). The ends lost 5 bases at V and 1 base at J; junction bases unmatched: 11. The CDR3 covers 18 residues. The CDR3 region is CASSRFGLAGENTGELFF. The CDR3 DNA is TGTGCCAGCAGTCGTTTCGGGTTAGCGGGAGAGAACACCGGGGAGCTGTTTTTT.

J is TRBJ1-1 and V is TRBV4-2; TRBD1 is a possible D gene (6 bases). Germline loops: CDR1 LGHNA, CDR2 YNFKEQ. The CDR3 is made up of 15 amino acids. Trimming took off 0 bases at V and 1 base at J, with 9 bases between the two ends. The CDR3 region is CASSQERTANTEAFF. DNA for the CDR3: TGTGCCAGCAGCCAAGAAAGGACAGCGAACACTGAAGCTTTCTTT.

The chain links TRBV4-2 to TRBJ1-5; the match to TRBD1 covers 8 bases. The CDR3 loop spans 13 amino acids. Trimming at V came to 3 bases and at J to 6 bases, leaving 1 base not matched to a gene. Per the germline V gene, CDR1 is LGHNA and CDR2 is YNFKEQ. CDR3 loop: CASSQTGAQPQHF. CDR3 bases: TGTGCCAGCAGCCAGACAGGGGCTCAGCCCCAGCATTTT.

Note on this clone: Germline and junction disagree at one end, which may indicate a read error. The V call is TRBV29-1, the J call TRBJ2-3, with 11 positions matching TRBD2. CDR3 length equals 16 residues. The germline V gene encodes CDR1 SQVTM and CDR2 ANQGSEA. Here the CDR3 DNA reads TGCAGCGTAGAAGGGACTAGCGGACATAGCACAGATACGCAGTATTTT. It specifies CSVEGTSGHSTDTQYF.

The DNA for the CDR3 is TGTGCCAGCAGCACGGGACTAGCGGGACTTTGGATTGAGCAGTTCTTC. Encoded protein: CASSTGLAGLWIEQFF. This chain uses TRBV7-9 with TRBJ2-1, with 13 positions matching TRBD2. V lost 5 bases and J lost 9; bases outside the gene matches: 10. Per the germline V gene, CDR1 is SEHNR and CDR2 is FQNEAQ (reference sequence). This CDR3 is 16 amino acids long.

The J gene is TRBJ1-5, the V gene TRBV27; no reliable D call. This CDR3 region has 14 residues. CDR1 is MNHEY, CDR2 SMNVEV, per germline (reference sequence). Trimming took 5 bases from V and 0 from J, leaving 8 bases between them. The CDR3 protein is CASSPYSSNQPQHF. CDR3 coding DNA: TGTGCCAGCAGTCCCTACAGTAGCAATCAGCCCCAGCATTTT.

This clone occurred a few times. The chain couples TRBV19 to TRBJ1-3, with D tentatively TRBD1 (5 bases). This CDR3 contains 15 residues. Germline CDR1 is LNHDA and CDR2 is SQIVND (reference sequence). Trimming removed 7 bases from V and 4 bases from J, with 17 bases in between. The CDR3 nucleotides read TGTGCCAGTACCAAAATAAAGGGGTCCGGAAACACCATATATTTT. Translating gives CASTKIKGSGNTIYF. The variable domain in full, completed from reference TRBV19 and TRBJ1-3, reads DGGITQSPKYLFRKEGQNVTLSCEQNLNHDAMYWYRQDPGQGLRLIYYSQIVNDFQKGDIAEGYSVSREKKESFPLTVTSAQKNPTAFYLCASTKIKGSGNTIYFGEGSWLTVV.

The V and J genes are TRBV11-2 and TRBJ2-1, with 8 bases identical to TRBD2. Germline assignment: CDR1 SGHAT and CDR2 FQNNGV. The CDR3 has 16 residues. V trimming: 6 bases; J trimming: 4 bases; junction bases outside the gene matches: 11. As DNA, the CDR3 is TGTGCCAGCAGGACTCTTAGCGGGGAAAAGTACAATGAGCAGTTCTTC. Its protein is CASRTLSGEKYNEQFF.